The next 23 T cell receptor beta chains were all read from a single sample in a study of blood T cell repertoires in COVID-19. Generated by immunoSEQ multiplex PCR, the TCRdb table keeps only in-frame clones and is missing some. The table shows roughly 200,000 clones, with about 85% occurring only once. The sample was peripheral blood. These receptors all stem from a woman aged 80 or older with acute or convalescent COVID-19.

V gene TRBV18 combines with J gene TRBJ2-1, with 10 bases lining up with TRBD2. Trimming cost V 2 bases and J 7 bases; bases outside gene matches: 8. Germline V gene data show CDR1 as KGHSH and CDR2 as LQKENI. The CDR3 has 16 amino acids. The CDR3, as DNA: TGTGCCAGCTCACCAGCAGCGGGAGGGGGGGTGAATGAGCAGTTCTTC. It translates to CASSPAAGGGVNEQFF.

The gene calls are TRBV7-9 and TRBJ2-1; 8 bases match TRBD1. CDR3 length: 14 amino acids. CDR1 and CDR2 (germline): SEHNR, FQNEAQ (reference sequence). The junction had 2 bases not matched to a gene; V was cut back by 1 base and J by 6 bases. CDR3 residues: CASSLGTGFNEQFF. In DNA form, the CDR3 reads TGTGCCAGCAGCTTAGGGACAGGGTTCAATGAGCAGTTCTTC. The full variable domain, completed using reference TRBV7-9 and TRBJ2-1, is DTGVSQNPRHKITKRGQNVTFRCDPISEHNRLYWYRQTLGQGPEFLTYFQNEAQLEKSRLLSDRFSAERPKGSFSTLEIQRTEQGDSAMYLCASSLGTGFNEQFFGPGTRLTVL.

This clone was seen a handful of times. The rearrangement links TRBV12-3 or TRBV12-4 to TRBJ2-7; D is unresolved. Trimming took 5 bases from V and 4 from J, leaving 12 bases between them. The CDR3 has 13 residues. The CDR3 spells CASSLEIRYEQYF. Written as DNA, the CDR3 is TGTGCCAGCAGTCTAGAAATCCGGTACGAGCAGTACTTC.

The chain links TRBV19 to TRBJ1-1, with 8 bases aligning to TRBD1. V was pared by 9 bases and J by 1 base, with 13 bases of the junction left unmatched. The CDR3 has 16 amino acids. In germline, CDR1 is LNHDA, CDR2 SQIVND (reference sequence). CDR3 in DNA: TGTGCCAGCATAGGAGACAGGGGCCACCCGAACACTGAAGCTTTCTTT. Translated: CASIGDRGHPNTEAFF.

Only a few counts were recorded for this clone. V is TRBV18 and J is TRBJ2-5; 7 nucleotides agree with TRBD1. The CDR3 spans 14 residues. V shed 3 bases and J 5 bases; nucleotides not matched to a gene: 6. CDR1 and CDR2 (germline): KGHSH, LQKENI. In nucleotides, the CDR3 is TGTGCCAGCTCACCTACAGGGGTCGCGGAGACCCAGTACTTC. It specifies CASSPTGVAETQYF. Combining the CDR3 with reference TRBV18 and TRBJ2-5 gives the whole variable domain NAGVMQNPRHLVRRRGQEARLRCSPMKGHSHVYWYRQLPEEGLKFMVYLQKENIIDESGMPKERFSAEFPKEGPSILRIQQVVRGDSAAYFCASSPTGVAETQYFGPGTRLLVL.

The gene calls are TRBV6-2 or TRBV6-3 and TRBJ1-1; 7 bases align to TRBD1. The germline gives CDR1 MNHEY, CDR2 SVGEGT. The CDR3 spans 17 residues. V was pared by 4 bases and J by 3 bases, with 14 bases of the junction left unmatched. CDR3 nucleotide sequence: TGTGCCAGCAGTTTCGACCGGGACAGCCGAGGGGACACTGAAGCTTTCTTT. Its protein is CASSFDRDSRGDTEAFF.

J is TRBJ2-1 and V is TRBV6-1; D is undetermined. V lost 5 bases and J 5 bases, leaving 13 bases between the germline ends. The CDR3 length is 14 residues. Looked up from germline, CDR1 is MNHNS and CDR2 is SASEGT. The CDR3 here is CASSYAGYDNEQFF. In nucleotides, the CDR3 is TGTGCCAGCAGTTATGCCGGGTATGACAATGAGCAGTTCTTC.

The CDR3 here is CASNRDIGGLSYTF. For the CDR3, the DNA is TGTGCCAGCAACCGGGACATAGGCGGTCTGAGCTACACCTTC. This chain links TRBV2 with TRBJ1-2, with a weak D call TRBD1 (6 bases). Between the trimmed V and J ends, which lost 7 bases and 9 bases, there was a span of 21 bases. CDR1 and CDR2 from the germline V gene are SNHLY and FYNNEI. This CDR3 contains 14 residues.

The chain carries TRBV4-1 and TRBJ2-7; 11 bases are a match to TRBD2. The V and J ends lost 0 bases and 7 bases, in that order; junction bases with no gene match: 5. The CDR3 sequence is 15 residues long. The germline gives CDR1 MGHRA, CDR2 YSYEKL. Here the CDR3 DNA reads TGCGCCAGCAGCCAAGACCCACGACTAGCGGGAGAGCAGTACTTC. This sequence encodes CASSQDPRLAGEQYF.

V is TRBV9 and J is TRBJ2-1, with TRBD2 matching 11 bases. Germline trimming cut 3 bases from V and 7 bases from J; bases unmatched to any gene: 12. From germline, CDR1 is SGDLS and CDR2 YYNGEE. This CDR3 region has 17 residues. The CDR3 DNA is TGTGCCAGCAGCGAGGGGACTAGCGGAGCGGGGTTGAATGAGCAGTTCTTC. Amino acid sequence: CASSEGTSGAGLNEQFF. Supplemented by reference TRBV9 and TRBJ2-1, the full variable domain reads DSGVTQTPKHLITATGQRVTLRCSPRSGDLSVYWYQQSLDQGLQFLIQYYNGEERAKGNILERFSAQQFPDLHSELNLSSLELGDSALYFCASSEGTSGAGLNEQFFGPGTRLTVL.

The J gene is TRBJ1-2, the V gene TRBV28; 10 nucleotides align to TRBD1. This CDR3 contains 15 residues. Germline lookup yields CDR1 MDHEN and CDR2 SYDVKM. V gave up 4 bases and J gave up 6 bases; unmatched junction bases: 8. The CDR3 loop is CASSSGQGISDGYTF. As DNA, the CDR3 is TGTGCCAGCAGTTCGGGACAGGGGATTTCTGATGGCTACACCTTC.

This clone was recorded once. The chain has TRBV5-1 and TRBJ1-1; TRBD1 matches at 9 bases. Germline loops: CDR1 SGHRS, CDR2 YFSETQ. V gave up 3 bases and J gave up 6 bases; unmatched junction bases: 6. The CDR3 covers 14 residues. In nucleotides, the CDR3 is TGCGCCAGCAGCTGGGGGGACAGGGACCCTGAAGCTTTCTTT. This codes for CASSWGDRDPEAFF.

On this clone: The junction shows a germline mismatch at one end, possibly a read error. This chain joins TRBV7-2 and TRBJ1-2; 7 nucleotides match TRBD1. Germline CDR1 and CDR2: SGHTA and FQGNSA. The CDR3 has 13 residues. DNA for the CDR3: TGTGCCAGCAGTTTAGACAGGGACTATGGCTACACCTTC. It codes for CASSLDRDYGYTF.

J is TRBJ1-3 and V is TRBV18; D is unresolved. Looked up from germline, CDR1 is KGHSH and CDR2 is LQKENI. Trimming stripped 6 bases from V and 0 bases from J, with 9 bases between. This CDR3 has 14 residues. The CDR3 sequence: CASSLGDSGNTIYF. The CDR3 DNA reads as TGTGCCAGCTCGCTAGGAGACTCTGGAAACACCATATATTTT.

The chain recombines TRBV20-1 with TRBJ2-3; weak D call: TRBD2 (6 bases). Per the germline V gene, CDR1 is DFQATT and CDR2 is SNEGSKA (reference sequence). V was pared by 6 bases and J by 7 bases, with 11 bases between. This CDR3 comprises 11 residues. For the CDR3, the DNA is TGCAGTGCGAGACTAGTAAATACGCAGTATTTT. Its translation: CSARLVNTQYF.

The CDR3 DNA follows: TGCAGCTCCGACGGGGGAGAGTCAGATACGCAGTATTTT. This encodes CSSDGGESDTQYF. The chain recombines TRBV29-1 with TRBJ2-3, with D possibly TRBD2 on 6 matching bases. The CDR3 has 13 residues. Germline CDR1 and CDR2: SQVTM and ANQGSEA. V shed 8 bases and J shed 4 bases, with 16 bases lying between them.

The chain is built from TRBV7-9 and TRBJ2-1, with D unclear. CDR1 and CDR2 from the germline V gene are SEHNR and FQNEAQ (reference sequence). V lost 2 bases to trimming and J lost 2 bases, with 7 bases between them. The CDR3 extends over 14 amino acids. CDR3 region: CASSLITAYNEQFF. The CDR3 DNA reads TGTGCCAGCAGCTTAATTACAGCCTACAATGAGCAGTTCTTC.

CDR3 amino acids: CASNSPGDRVPDRNSPLHF. CDR3 DNA sequence: TGTGCCAGTAACTCCCCCGGGGACAGGGTCCCTGATAGAAATTCACCCCTCCACTTT. The chain joins TRBV19 to TRBJ1-6, with 9 nucleotides matching TRBD1. The CDR3 is 19 amino acids. In germline, CDR1 is LNHDA, CDR2 SQIVND (reference sequence). V gave up 7 bases and J gave up 7 bases; unmatched junction bases: 20. The full variable domain, with the rest looked up from reference TRBV19 and TRBJ1-6, is DGGITQSPKYLFRKEGQNVTLSCEQNLNHDAMYWYRQDPGQGLRLIYYSQIVNDFQKGDIAEGYSVSREKKESFPLTVTSAQKNPTAFYLCASNSPGDRVPDRNSPLHFGNGTRLTVT.

The chain uses TRBV11-3 and TRBJ2-3; TRBD2 aligns across 11 bases. Germline V CDR1 and CDR2: SGHNT, YENEEA. The CDR3 runs to 15 residues. Germline trimming cut 1 base from V and 5 bases from J; bases unmatched to any gene: 2. CDR3 sequence (DNA): TGTGCCAGCAGCTTAGGTGGACTAGCGGGAGATACGCAGTATTTT. Amino acids: CASSLGGLAGDTQYF.

This chain joins TRBV6-5 and TRBJ2-5; 10 bases map to TRBD1. Germline V gene sequence: CDR1 MNHEY, CDR2 SVGAGI. The V segment lost 5 bases and the J segment 5 bases; nucleotides outside the gene matches: 8. This CDR3 contains 15 residues. The CDR3 protein is CASSTRDRGGETQYF. In nucleotides, the CDR3 is TGTGCCAGCAGTACTCGGGACAGGGGCGGGGAGACCCAGTACTTC.

The V and J genes are TRBV7-9 and TRBJ1-2; D not certain. The V gene lost 6 bases and the J gene lost 8 bases, with 16 bases spanning the gap. Germline lookup yields CDR1 SEHNR and CDR2 FQNEAQ (reference sequence). The CDR3 has 13 amino acids. DNA of the CDR3: TGTGCCAGCAGTCAGGAGGGTTCAGGAGGCTACACCTTC. Translation: CASSQEGSGGYTF.

Here the CDR3 DNA reads TGCGCCAGCAGCTTGTTGGGGCGCAATGAGCAGTTCTTC. Translating it yields CASSLLGRNEQFF. V is TRBV5-1 and J is TRBJ2-1; TRBD1 is a possible D gene (5 bases). Trimming pared 1 base from V and 6 bases from J, leaving 8 bases between. The CDR3 extends over 13 amino acids. Germline CDR1 is SGHRS and CDR2 is YFSETQ. Supplemented by reference TRBV5-1 and TRBJ2-1, the full variable domain reads KAGVTQTPRYLIKTRGQQVTLSCSPISGHRSVSWYQQTPGQGLQFLFEYFSETQRNKGNFPGRFSGRQFSNSRSEMNVSTLELGDSALYLCASSLLGRNEQFFGPGTRLTVL.

V usage is TRBV11-2 and J usage is TRBJ2-3, with D hard to call. CDR3 size: 11 residues. Germline values: CDR1 SGHAT, CDR2 FQNNGV. V lost 0 bases to trimming and J lost 10 bases, with 5 bases between them. This CDR3 reads CASSLESPQYF. The CDR3 DNA reads TGTGCCAGCAGCTTAGAGAGTCCGCAGTATTTT.